The 32 T cell receptor beta chains given below trace back to one sample, sequenced in a study of human T cells and chemical hapten exposure. Sequencing started from total RNA isolated from unfractionated whole blood. The library labeled individual cDNA molecules by adding unique molecular identifiers to them. TCRdb reprocessed the reads via MiXCR and lists one record per CDR3 protein. The sample lists around 120,000 distinct CDR3 sequences, roughly 8.5% occurring once. Material for sequencing was whole blood. These receptors were taken from a human donor in good health. Some clones in this sample may be carry-over from other donors' samples.

This clonotype was seen repeatedly, ten times or more. This CDR3 is CASSFGGNTEAFF. CDR3 in DNA: TGTGCCAGCAGTTTTGGGGGGAACACTGAAGCTTTCTTT. The genes are TRBV12-3 or TRBV12-4 and TRBJ1-1; D might be TRBD1 (5 bases). The CDR3 runs 13 residues. Trimming left V 3 bases short and J 1 base short, with 6 bases between.

The chain joins TRBV19 to TRBJ2-7, with TRBD1 identical over 8 bases. This CDR3 region has 13 residues. The trim removed 4 bases at V and 5 bases at J, leaving 4 bases unmatched. Per germline, CDR1 LNHDA and CDR2 SQIVND (reference sequence). Written as DNA, the CDR3 is TGTGCCAGTAGTACGGACAGGGTCCACGAGCAGTACTTC. Its translation: CASSTDRVHEQYF.

Only a few counts were recorded for this clonotype. Given the absence of the conserved phenylalanine or tryptophan at the CDR3 end, a read error is likely. Because the CDR3's place on the DNA is in doubt, the DNA is left out and the CDR3 is given as listed by TCRdb. The J gene is TRBJ2-1, the V gene TRBV3-1; the DNA was not compared with TRBD1, the D call given in the table. Germline CDR1 is LGHDT and CDR2 is YNNKEL (reference sequence). With termini counted, the CDR3 has 12 amino acids. The CDR3 loop is CASSQDRGGVVL.

This clonotype was counted a few times. The chain carries TRBV6-2 or TRBV6-3 and TRBJ1-6, with D possibly TRBD1 on 6 matching bases. The CDR3 totals 13 residues. Trimming removed 2 bases from V and 10 bases from J, with 9 bases in between. Germline lookup yields CDR1 MNHEY and CDR2 SVGEGT. In nucleotides, the CDR3 is TGTGCCAGCAGTTACGGGGGCGGGTCACCCCTCCACTTT. It encodes CASSYGGGSPLHF.

There are many counts of this clonotype. As DNA, the CDR3 is TGTGCCAGCAGTTTATCACGGAAGAACACTGAAGCTTTCTTT. The encoded protein is CASSLSRKNTEAFF. This chain links TRBV27 with TRBJ1-1; no definite D call. V shed 0 bases and J shed 1 base, with 6 bases lying between them. Germline loops: CDR1 MNHEY, CDR2 SMNVEV (reference sequence). The CDR3 sequence is 14 residues long.

This clonotype was observed many times. The chain uses TRBV7-9 and TRBJ1-1; D remains ambiguous. Germline V gene lookup returns CDR1 SEHNR and CDR2 FQNEAQ (reference sequence). The CDR3 spans 14 residues. V lost 3 bases to trimming and J lost 1 base, with 9 bases between them. The CDR3 DNA is TGTGCCAGCAGCTTGGTAGGAAAGAACACTGAAGCTTTCTTT. It encodes CASSLVGKNTEAFF. The full variable domain, its missing parts supplied by reference TRBV7-9 and TRBJ1-1, is DTGVSQNPRHKITKRGQNVTFRCDPISEHNRLYWYRQTLGQGPEFLTYFQNEAQLEKSRLLSDRFSAERPKGSFSTLEIQRTEQGDSAMYLCASSLVGKNTEAFFGQGTRLTVV.

The rearrangement uses TRBV7-8 and TRBJ2-3, with D tentatively TRBD1 (6 bases). CDR1 and CDR2 (germline): SGHVS, FQNEAQ. The CDR3 is 17 amino acids. The V end was cut by 3 bases, the J end by 0 bases, with 16 bases between. This chain's CDR3 is CASSFLLGTPSTDTQYF. The CDR3 DNA sequence: TGTGCCAGCAGCTTCCTATTAGGGACACCCAGCACAGATACGCAGTATTTT.

This clonotype has ten or more counts. The chain combines TRBV7-9 with TRBJ2-7, with 12 bases lining up with TRBD2. V shed 2 bases and J 0 bases; nucleotides not matched to a gene: 2. Germline V CDR1 and CDR2: SEHNR, FQNEAQ (reference sequence). This CDR3 has 16 amino acids. CDR3 loop: CASSLTSGRFSYEQYF. The CDR3 coding sequence is TGTGCCAGCAGCTTAACTAGCGGGAGGTTCTCCTACGAGCAGTACTTC.

This clonotype has a count of ten or more. This chain joins TRBV2 and TRBJ2-1; 7 bases map to TRBD1. Losses at the gene ends were 6 bases for V and 3 bases for J; bases not matched to a gene: 8. This CDR3 spans 15 amino acids. Germline CDR1 and CDR2: SNHLY and FYNNEI. The CDR3: CASRLDRWNYNEQFF. CDR3 in DNA: TGTGCCAGCAGATTGGACAGGTGGAACTACAATGAGCAGTTCTTC.

The chain links TRBV4-2 to TRBJ2-5; no definite D call. CDR1 and CDR2 from the germline V gene are LGHNA and YNFKEQ. Trimming removed 0 bases from V and 0 bases from J, with 8 bases in between. The CDR3 runs to 15 residues. The CDR3, as DNA: TGTGCCAGCAGCCAAGATTTGGGAAACCAAGAGACCCAGTACTTC. Protein: CASSQDLGNQETQYF.

This clonotype was observed a few times. The V gene is TRBV2, the J gene TRBJ2-2, with 7 bases lining up with TRBD1. V lost 10 bases to trimming and J lost 2 bases; unmatched junction nucleotides: 7. Germline V gene sequence: CDR1 SNHLY, CDR2 FYNNEI. This CDR3 comprises 14 residues. CDR3 sequence (DNA): TGTGCCACACGGACAGGTAGCAACACCGGGGAGCTGTTTTTT. Encoded protein: CATRTGSNTGELFF.

Many counts were recorded for this clonotype. The chain joins TRBV12-3 or TRBV12-4 to TRBJ1-1; D ambiguous. The germline V and J ends were trimmed by 0 bases and 1 base, with 9 bases remaining between them. This CDR3 has 15 amino acids. This CDR3 reads CASSLAVAGNTEAFF. The CDR3, as DNA: TGTGCCAGCAGTTTAGCGGTGGCCGGGAACACTGAAGCTTTCTTT.

This clonotype was recorded many times. V usage is TRBV6-2 or TRBV6-3 and J usage is TRBJ1-1; D is perhaps TRBD1 (5 bases). Deletions cut 10 bases from V and 3 bases from J, with 24 bases between. CDR1 is MNHEY and CDR2 is SVGEGT in the germline V gene. CDR3 length equals 16 residues. CDR3 amino acids: CATVRPRAQRDTEAFF. CDR3 DNA sequence: TGTGCCACCGTAAGGCCCAGGGCCCAGAGGGACACTGAAGCTTTCTTT.

This clonotype was observed many times. This sequence joins TRBV20-1 and TRBJ1-5; 10 bases line up with TRBD1. CDR3 length: 15 residues. The junction had 4 bases not matched to a gene; V was cut back by 1 base and J by 4 bases. CDR1 is DFQATT and CDR2 is SNEGSKA in the germline V gene (reference sequence). The CDR3 region has the DNA TGCAGTGCTAGAGCGGGACAGGGGAATAATCAGCCCCAGCATTTT. Its translation: CSARAGQGNNQPQHF.

This clonotype came up many times. This chain joins TRBV12-3 or TRBV12-4 and TRBJ2-3; 11 nucleotides match TRBD2. V dropped 5 bases and J dropped 3; count of bases not matched to a gene: 7. There are 16 residues in the CDR3. The CDR3 coding sequence is TGTGCCAGCAGTAATCAGGGACTAGCGGAAACAGATACGCAGTATTTT. It codes for CASSNQGLAETDTQYF.

This clonotype was seen more than once but under ten times. V and J are TRBV15 and TRBJ1-1, with D possibly being TRBD1 (6 bases). The CDR3 is made up of 14 amino acids. Germline CDR1 LNHNV, CDR2 YYDKDF (reference sequence). Trimming removed 0 bases at V and 9 bases at J, with 14 bases between. The CDR3 region has the DNA TGTGCCACCAGCAGAGATGATGGGGGCTTGAAAGCTTTCTTT. Its protein is CATSRDDGGLKAFF.

This clonotype occurred a few times. The chain combines TRBV6-2 or TRBV6-3 with TRBJ2-4; perhaps TRBD1 as D (6 bases). Trimming took off 2 bases at V and 1 base at J, with 15 bases between the two ends. The CDR3 covers 17 residues. Germline V lookup: CDR1 MNHEY, CDR2 SVGEGT. The CDR3 nucleotides are TGTGCCAGCAGTTACAGTCAGGGGATACTGGCCAAAAACATTCAGTACTTC. Its protein is CASSYSQGILAKNIQYF.

This clonotype was observed a few times. The rearrangement links TRBV29-1 to TRBJ2-7; 9 bases map to TRBD1. Germline lookup yields CDR1 SQVTM and CDR2 ANQGSEA. CDR3 length equals 14 residues. With V trimmed by 5 bases and J by 1 base, 6 bases remained unmatched. CDR3: CSVTDRGRSYEQYF. The CDR3 coding sequence is TGCAGCGTTACTGACAGGGGGAGGTCCTACGAGCAGTACTTC.

This sequence joins TRBV29-1 and TRBJ2-3; D ambiguous. The V and J ends lost 0 bases and 0 bases respectively, with 7 bases between them. The CDR3 consists of 14 residues. CDR1 is SQVTM and CDR2 is ANQGSEA in the germline V gene. The CDR3 loop is CSVEDQASTDTQYF. The DNA of the CDR3 is TGCAGCGTTGAAGATCAAGCTAGCACAGATACGCAGTATTTT.

This clonotype was detected ten times or more. The J gene is TRBJ2-1, the V gene TRBV5-1, with 7 bases that match TRBD1. After removal of 4 bases from V and 7 bases from J, the junction contained 11 bases not matched to a gene. The CDR3 consists of 15 residues. Germline values: CDR1 SGHRS, CDR2 YFSETQ. The CDR3 is CASSPRGSLRNEQFF. Written as DNA, the CDR3 is TGCGCCAGCAGCCCCAGGGGGTCACTGAGGAATGAGCAGTTCTTC.

This clonotype has ten or more counts. CDR3 sequence (DNA): TGTGCCAGCAGTTCCTCCGGGACAGGGGGTTACGAGCAGTACTTC. Encoded protein: CASSSSGTGGYEQYF. The chain has TRBV12-3 or TRBV12-4 and TRBJ2-7; 11 bases fit TRBD1. J gave up 4 bases and V 4 bases, and 6 bases lay outside the gene matches. The CDR3 consists of 15 residues.

V and J are TRBV5-6 and TRBJ1-5; no definite D call. CDR1 and CDR2 from the germline V gene are SGHDT and YYEEEE. The CDR3 has 15 residues. With 1 base removed from V and 1 base from J, the gap between germline ends came to 9 bases. The CDR3 nucleotides are TGTGCCAGCAGCTTGTGGGGTGGCAGCAATCAGCCCCAGCATTTT. This encodes CASSLWGGSNQPQHF.

This rearrangement joins TRBV27 to TRBJ2-7, with 8 bases that match TRBD2. After removal of 0 bases from V and 3 bases from J, the junction contained 7 bases not matched to a gene. The CDR3 sequence is 16 residues long. Germline V gene lookup returns CDR1 MNHEY and CDR2 SMNVEV (reference sequence). CDR3 region: CASSLSPSGGNYEQYF. The CDR3 DNA sequence: TGTGCCAGCAGTTTATCGCCCAGCGGGGGAAACTACGAGCAGTACTTC.

This chain joins TRBV5-1 and TRBJ2-7; no firm D call. Trimming shortened V by 8 bases and J by 0 bases, and 21 bases separated the two germline ends. The germline gives CDR1 SGHRS, CDR2 YFSETQ. This CDR3 has 16 residues. The DNA of the CDR3 is TGCGCCAGTACCCCCGGCAAGGGCCGGAGCTCCTACGAGCAGTACTTC. It is translated as CASTPGKGRSSYEQYF.

This clonotype was counted many times. The rearrangement joins TRBV5-5 to TRBJ1-1, with 7 bases aligning to TRBD1. The trim removed 4 bases at V and 7 bases at J, leaving 10 bases unmatched. The CDR3 is 14 residues long. Germline V gene data show CDR1 as SGHKS and CDR2 as YYEKEE (reference sequence). CDR3 in DNA: TGTGCCAGCAGCCCAGGGGGTGCGATCGGTGAAGCTTTCTTT. This gives the protein CASSPGGAIGEAFF.

Many counts were recorded for this clonotype. The J gene is TRBJ1-4, the V gene TRBV4-1; 10 bases are a match to TRBD1. In germline, CDR1 is MGHRA, CDR2 YSYEKL. V lost 3 bases to trimming and J lost 7 bases; unmatched junction nucleotides: 8. The CDR3 contains 16 residues. CDR3: CASSQPDRGPVEKLFF. Written as DNA, the CDR3 is TGCGCCAGCAGCCAGCCAGACAGGGGGCCCGTTGAAAAACTGTTTTTT.

In this sample, this clonotype turned up many times. The chain links TRBV12-3 or TRBV12-4 to TRBJ2-7, with TRBD2 matching 15 bases. This CDR3 has 16 amino acids. Trimming removed 6 bases from V and 4 bases from J; junction bases left unmatched: 7. For the CDR3, the DNA is TGTGCCAGCAGGGAAGGGACTAGCGGGGGGCATTACGAGCAGTACTTC. Its protein is CASREGTSGGHYEQYF.

The chain joins TRBV4-2 to TRBJ1-5; D remains unclear. V lost 2 bases and J lost 1, with 9 bases in between. Germline values: CDR1 LGHNA, CDR2 YNFKEQ. The length of the CDR3 is 15 residues. The CDR3 DNA reads TGTGCCAGCAGCCAAAGTCTCAGAAGCAATCAGCCCCAGCATTTT. This gives the protein CASSQSLRSNQPQHF.

This clonotype has just a few counts. The chain has TRBV5-1 and TRBJ2-5; no reliable D call. The CDR3 length is 14 residues. CDR1 is SGHRS and CDR2 is YFSETQ in the germline V gene. The V and J ends lost 0 bases and 1 base respectively, with 7 bases between them. CDR3 loop: CASSLGHSQETQYF. The CDR3 coding sequence is TGCGCCAGCAGCTTGGGACACAGCCAAGAGACCCAGTACTTC.

This clonotype was recorded at least ten times. The chain has TRBV11-2 and TRBJ2-1; D remains unclear. Trimming stripped 1 base from V and 6 bases from J, with 4 bases between. The CDR3 extends over 12 amino acids. Germline V gene lookup returns CDR1 SGHAT and CDR2 FQNNGV. CDR3 DNA sequence: TGTGCCAGCAGCTTAGTAGCCAATGAGCAGTTCTTC. Its protein product is CASSLVANEQFF. Complete variable domain (other parts from reference TRBV11-2 and TRBJ2-1): EAGVAQSPRYKIIEKRQSVAFWCNPISGHATLYWYQQILGQGPKLLIQFQNNGVVDDSQLPKDRFSAERLKGVDSTLKIQPAKLEDSAVYLCASSLVANEQFFGPGTRLTVL.

The genes are TRBV20-1 and TRBJ1-1; 7 nucleotides line up with TRBD1. Germline V gives CDR1 DFQATT, CDR2 SNEGSKA (reference sequence). The CDR3 runs to 13 residues. After removal of 5 bases from V and 5 bases from J, the junction contained 8 bases not matched to a gene. The CDR3 region is CSALRQGRTEAFF. DNA of the CDR3: TGCAGTGCTCTGAGACAGGGCCGAACTGAAGCTTTCTTT.

This clonotype was counted ten times or more. The chain employs TRBV13 and TRBJ1-1, with D perhaps TRBD1 (6 bases). With 5 bases removed from V and 0 bases from J, the gap between germline ends came to 10 bases. The CDR3 runs 14 residues. Germline-derived CDR1 and CDR2 are PRHDT and FYEKMQ (reference sequence). This CDR3 is CASSPGVLNTEAFF. The CDR3 DNA reads TGTGCCAGCAGCCCAGGGGTTTTGAACACTGAAGCTTTCTTT.